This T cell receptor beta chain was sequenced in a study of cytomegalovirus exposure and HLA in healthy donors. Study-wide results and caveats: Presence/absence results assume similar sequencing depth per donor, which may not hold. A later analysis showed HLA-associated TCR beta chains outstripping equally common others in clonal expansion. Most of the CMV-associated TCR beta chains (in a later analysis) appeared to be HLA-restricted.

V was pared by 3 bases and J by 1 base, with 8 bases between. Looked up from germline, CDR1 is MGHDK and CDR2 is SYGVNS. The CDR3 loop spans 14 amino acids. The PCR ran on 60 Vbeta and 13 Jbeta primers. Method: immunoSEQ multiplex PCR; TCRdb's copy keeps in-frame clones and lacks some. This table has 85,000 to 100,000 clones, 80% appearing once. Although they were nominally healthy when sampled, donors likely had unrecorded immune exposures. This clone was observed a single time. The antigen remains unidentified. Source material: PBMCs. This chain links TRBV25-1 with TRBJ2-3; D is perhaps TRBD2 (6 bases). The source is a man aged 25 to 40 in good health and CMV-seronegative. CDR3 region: CASSDSGRTDTQYF. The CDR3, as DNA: TGTGCCAGCAGTGATAGCGGTCGCACAGATACGCAGTATTTT.